This passage covers 21 T cell receptor beta chains from one sample sequenced in a study of Graves' ophthalmopathy and Graves' hyperthyroidism. RNA transcripts provided the template for amplifying TCR beta CDR3 regions. An opening RT-PCR round employed HTBI primers and preceded a second-round multiplex PCR. Each CDR3 protein gets one entry after TCRdb re-called the multiplex PCR reads with MiXCR. The sample includes roughly 610,000 distinct CDR3 sequences, about a fifth of them seen just once. The sequencing input was peripheral blood. All receptors derive from a woman aged 18-30 years with stable Graves' hyperthyroidism. Some clones in this sample may be carry-over from other donors' samples.

The chain links TRBV6-1 to TRBJ2-3; 9 positions agree with TRBD1. The CDR3 is 15 amino acids. CDR1 MNHNS and CDR2 SASEGT come from the germline V gene. V shed 0 bases and J 4 bases; nucleotides not matched to a gene: 2. The CDR3 loop reads CASSEATGGADTQYF. CDR3 nucleotides: TGTGCCAGCAGTGAAGCGACAGGGGGAGCAGATACGCAGTATTTT.

This clonotype was seen ten or more times. The rearrangement uses TRBV2 and TRBJ1-2, with TRBD1 matching over 8 bases. Germline CDR1 is SNHLY and CDR2 is FYNNEI. V trimming: 8 bases; J trimming: 5 bases; junction bases outside the gene matches: 4. The CDR3 covers 12 residues. This chain's CDR3 is CASLGQGYGYTF. Written as DNA, the CDR3 is TGTGCCAGCCTTGGACAGGGTTATGGCTACACCTTC.

This clonotype has at least ten counts. The chain employs TRBV29-1 and TRBJ1-1; D remains unclear. V was cut by 6 bases and J by 6 bases, with 11 bases left in between. CDR1 is SQVTM and CDR2 is ANQGSEA in the germline V gene. The CDR3 is 11 amino acids. CDR3: CSVEGSAEAFF. The CDR3 DNA reads TGCAGCGTGGAGGGAAGCGCTGAAGCTTTCTTT.

The V and J genes are TRBV2 and TRBJ2-5; tentatively, D is TRBD2 (7 bases). Germline CDR1 and CDR2: SNHLY and FYNNEI. This CDR3 has 13 amino acids. The CDR3 loop reads CVLRRRGGETQYF. The CDR3 nucleotides read TGTGTTTTACGCCGGAGGGGGGGAGAGACCCAGTACTTC. Drawing the rest from reference TRBV2 and TRBJ2-5, the complete variable domain is EPEVTQTPSHQVTQMGQEVILRCVPISNHLYFYWYRQILGQKVEFLVSFYNNEISEKSEIFDDQFSVERPDGSNFTLKIRSTKLEDSAMYFCVLRRRGGETQYFGPGTRLLVL.

This clonotype was recorded many times. The chain is built from TRBV12-3 or TRBV12-4 and TRBJ1-6; perhaps TRBD1 as D (6 bases). Trimming removed 3 bases from V and 10 bases from J, with 16 bases in between. The CDR3 length is 15 residues. CDR3 protein: CASSFSGARASPLHF. CDR3 nucleotides: TGTGCCAGCAGTTTTTCGGGGGCGCGGGCCTCACCCCTCCACTTT.

This clonotype has a handful of counts. V and J are TRBV4-2 and TRBJ1-2, with 7 bases that match TRBD1. V lost 0 bases, J lost 8 bases, and 12 bases stayed unmatched. The CDR3 is 16 residues long. CDR1 is LGHNA and CDR2 is YNFKEQ in the germline V gene. The DNA for the CDR3 is TGTGCCAGCAGCCAAGAGCTCTTCGACAGGGCTGAGGGCTACACCTTC. Its translation: CASSQELFDRAEGYTF.

This clonotype was picked up a small number of times. This chain links TRBV27 with TRBJ2-5; 10 bases line up with TRBD1. The CDR3 totals 13 residues. Germline-derived CDR1 and CDR2 are MNHEY and SMNVEV (reference sequence). After removal of 7 bases from V and 4 bases from J, the junction contained 3 bases not matched to a gene. CDR3 sequence: CASKRDRGETQYF. In DNA form, the CDR3 reads TGTGCCAGCAAGAGGGACAGGGGAGAGACCCAGTACTTC.

This rearrangement joins TRBV5-5 to TRBJ1-1; 8 bases are shared with TRBD1. In germline, CDR1 is SGHKS, CDR2 YYEKEE (reference sequence). This CDR3 is 14 amino acids long. V shed 7 bases, J shed 10 bases, and the junction held 15 bases outside the gene matches. The CDR3, as DNA: TGTGCCAGCCAGGGGGCGCGGGGTGGACGGGTAGCTTTCTTT. This translates into CASQGARGGRVAFF.

This clonotype was recorded a few times. The chain links TRBV20-1 to TRBJ2-5; perhaps TRBD1 as D (5 bases). Per germline, CDR1 DFQATT and CDR2 SNEGSKA (reference sequence). V was cut by 5 bases and J by 7 bases, with 14 bases left in between. The CDR3 loop spans 12 amino acids. CDR3 DNA: TGCAGTGCTCCCGTGGACACGCGGACCCAGTACTTC. Its translation is CSAPVDTRTQYF.

This clonotype was counted at least ten times. This rearrangement joins TRBV28 to TRBJ2-7; TRBD1 might be the D (5 bases). Trimming stripped 6 bases from V and 6 bases from J, with 18 bases between. CDR1 and CDR2 (germline): MDHEN, SYDVKM. This CDR3 is 14 amino acids long. CDR3 region: CASSTRQSLFEQYF. The CDR3 nucleotides are TGTGCCAGCAGCACGAGACAGAGCCTTTTCGAGCAGTACTTC.

V gene TRBV11-2 combines with J gene TRBJ2-2, with 7 bases aligning to TRBD2. Germline-derived CDR1 and CDR2 are SGHAT and FQNNGV. The CDR3 has 16 residues. J gave up 5 bases and V 3 bases, and 9 bases lay outside the gene matches. In nucleotides, the CDR3 is TGTGCCAGCAGCTTGTCGGGCGGGAGAGGTACCGGGGAGCTGTTTTTT. This codes for CASSLSGGRGTGELFF.

This clonotype was seen many times. The genes are TRBV2 and TRBJ1-1; D not certain. CDR3 length: 13 residues. The ends were cut back, 4 bases at V and 0 bases at J, with 6 bases in the middle. Per germline, CDR1 SNHLY and CDR2 FYNNEI. Here the CDR3 DNA reads TGTGCCAGCAGTGGCTACATGAACACTGAAGCTTTCTTT. Translation: CASSGYMNTEAFF.

In the case of this clonotype: A read error may produce the germline difference seen at one junction end. The rearrangement joins TRBV6-1 to TRBJ2-2; 13 bases match TRBD2. The CDR3 totals 15 residues. Germline CDR1 and CDR2: MNHNS and SASEGT. The chain's CDR3 is CASSGLAGGTGELLF. CDR3 in DNA: TGTGCCAGCAGTGGACTAGCGGGAGGCACCGGGGAGCTGCTTTTT.

J is TRBJ2-7 and V is TRBV6-2 or TRBV6-3; the match to TRBD2 covers 7 bases. The CDR3 has 13 amino acids. Germline CDR1 reads MNHEY; CDR2 reads SVGEGT. V was clipped by 7 bases and J by 5 bases; unmatched bases: 8. The CDR3 region is CASKGLSLNEQYF. The CDR3 DNA reads as TGTGCCAGCAAGGGACTATCATTGAACGAGCAGTACTTC.

Regarding this clonotype: A much larger clone sits a single nucleotide away, making a read error possible. This chain connects TRBV6-1 to TRBJ1-6; D gene unclear. The CDR3 spans 16 residues. In germline, CDR1 is MNHNS, CDR2 SASEGT. The DNA for the CDR3 is TGTGCCAGCAGTGAAGCGGGTTCAGTCTATAATTCATCCCTCCACTTT. Amino acids: CASSEAGSVYNSSLHF.

At least ten counts were recorded for this clonotype. The chain links TRBV7-8 to TRBJ2-4, with D perhaps given as TRBD1 or TRBD2 (5 bases each). V was pared by 1 base and J by 1 base, with 23 bases between. The germline gives CDR1 SGHVS, CDR2 FQNEAQ. The CDR3 covers 20 residues. The CDR3 reads CASSLGRVLIGEKAKNIQYF. CDR3 nucleotides: TGTGCCAGCAGCTTAGGACGGGTATTGATAGGGGAGAAGGCCAAAAACATTCAGTACTTC.

This clonotype came up a few times. A much larger clone sits a single nucleotide away, making a read error possible. This sequence joins TRBV6-2 or TRBV6-3 and TRBJ2-2; 10 nucleotides align to TRBD2. The CDR3 is 14 residues long. Germline CDR1 is MNHEY and CDR2 is SVGEGT. The V gene end was trimmed by 6 bases and the J gene end by 3 bases; junction bases not matched to a gene: 1. DNA for the CDR3: TGTGCCAGCAGAGCGGGAGGGTACACCGGGGAGCTGTTTTTT. Amino acid sequence: CASRAGGYTGELFF.

This clonotype was seen a handful of times. This chain links TRBV15 with TRBJ1-2, with a tentative D call TRBD1 (5 bases). This CDR3 has 12 residues. V was pared by 0 bases and J by 8 bases, with 7 bases between. The germline CDR1 and CDR2 sequences are LNHNV and YYDKDF (reference sequence). The CDR3 region has the DNA TGTGCCACCAGCAGAGAGGGGGAGGGCTACACCTTC. It specifies CATSREGEGYTF. Full variable domain (remainder filled in from reference TRBV15 and TRBJ1-2): DAMVIQNPRYQVTQFGKPVTLSCSQTLNHNVMYWYQQKSSQAPKLLFHYYDKDFNNEADTPDNFQSRRPNTSFCFLDIRSPGLGDTAMYLCATSREGEGYTFGSGTRLTVV.

The table lists this clonotype with many counts. The V and J genes are TRBV6-1 and TRBJ1-1, with TRBD1 identical over 7 bases. The CDR3 contains 13 residues. Germline assignment: CDR1 MNHNS and CDR2 SASEGT. V trimming: 6 bases; J trimming: 5 bases; junction bases outside the gene matches: 6. CDR3 protein: CASRGTVGTEAFF. As DNA, the CDR3 is TGTGCCAGCAGGGGGACAGTAGGAACTGAAGCTTTCTTT.

This clonotype was observed at least ten times. This chain links TRBV6-5 with TRBJ2-7, with D possibly called TRBD1 or TRBD2 (6 bases each). Germline lookup yields CDR1 MNHEY and CDR2 SVGAGI. The V and J ends lost 0 bases and 4 bases respectively, with 19 bases between them. The CDR3 extends over 17 amino acids. Here the CDR3 DNA reads TGTGCCAGCAGTTACTCTGGTCGGGGGCGAGGAATATACGAGCAGTACTTC. It is translated as CASSYSGRGRGIYEQYF.

This rearrangement joins TRBV6-5 to TRBJ1-6; D is unclear. The CDR3 is made up of 16 amino acids. Germline V gene sequence: CDR1 MNHEY, CDR2 SVGAGI. Trimming removed 0 bases at V and 0 bases at J, with 6 bases between. For the CDR3, the DNA is TGTGCCAGCAGTTACTCCGGAGGCTCCTATAATTCACCCCTCCACTTT. Protein: CASSYSGGSYNSPLHF.